A selection of T cell receptor beta chains follows, all from one sample in a study of T cell responses to AZD1222 COVID-19 vaccine. Repertoires were generated with immunoSEQ multiplex PCR, while TCRdb's copy carries only in-frame clones and drops some. The data contain 100,000 to 150,000 clones, more than 75% of them singletons. The sequenced sample was peripheral blood, obtained on day 0 of AZD1222 vaccination. These receptor sequences come from an adult in good health. Each CDR3 is given with its conserved first and last residue. Each record gives: clone size, J gene, D gene, V gene, CDR3 protein, CDR3 DNA. D genes are given only for firm matches. Part of the rows lack a size; the others show once, few, many or a class for expanded clones.

abundance: -; j_gene: TRBJ2-4; d_gene: -; v_gene: TRBV28; CDR3aa: CASSLATRASKNIQYF; CDR3nt: TGTGCCAGCAGCCTGGCGACCAGGGCGTCCAAAAACATTCAGTACTTC
abundance: -; j_gene: TRBJ2-5; d_gene: TRBD1; v_gene: TRBV5-1; CDR3aa: CASSEGQAPATQETQYF; CDR3nt: TGCGCCAGCAGCGAGGGACAGGCCCCTGCAACCCAAGAGACCCAGTACTTC
abundance: once; j_gene: TRBJ2-7; d_gene: TRBD1; v_gene: TRBV11-2; CDR3aa: CASSLATGGAYEQYF; CDR3nt: TGTGCCAGCAGCCTAGCGACAGGGGGCGCCTACGAGCAGTACTTC
abundance: -; j_gene: TRBJ1-5; d_gene: -; v_gene: TRBV2; CDR3aa: CASSEPGLGPNQPQHF; CDR3nt: TGTGCCAGCAGTGAACCAGGACTGGGCCCCAATCAGCCCCAGCATTTT
abundance: -; j_gene: TRBJ1-5; d_gene: TRBD1; v_gene: TRBV7-9; CDR3aa: CASSFGDSRYSNQPQHF; CDR3nt: TGTGCCAGCAGCTTTGGGGACAGCCGTTATAGCAATCAGCCCCAGCATTTT
abundance: -; j_gene: TRBJ2-7; d_gene: TRBD2; v_gene: TRBV11-1; CDR3aa: CASSAGWTSSYEQYF; CDR3nt: TGTGCCAGCAGCGCCGGGTGGACTAGCAGCTACGAGCAGTACTTC
abundance: few; j_gene: TRBJ2-2; d_gene: -; v_gene: TRBV7-9; CDR3aa: CASSSRGPDTGELFF; CDR3nt: TGTGCCAGCAGCTCCCGAGGTCCGGACACCGGGGAGCTGTTTTTT
abundance: -; j_gene: TRBJ2-7; d_gene: TRBD2; v_gene: TRBV4-1; CDR3aa: CASSAGLAGGTVSYEQYF; CDR3nt: TGCGCCAGCAGCGCCGGACTAGCGGGGGGTACGGTCTCCTACGAGCAGTACTTC
abundance: -; j_gene: TRBJ2-3; d_gene: TRBD2; v_gene: TRBV24-1; CDR3aa: CATSAPGTSGRPYDTQYF; CDR3nt: TGTGCCACCAGTGCCCCGGGGACTAGCGGGCGGCCCTACGATACGCAGTATTTT
abundance: -; j_gene: TRBJ2-2; d_gene: -; v_gene: TRBV3-1/TRBV3-2; CDR3aa: CASSPVGVGAHTGELFF; CDR3nt: TGTGCCAGCAGCCCCGTGGGCGTGGGGGCGCACACCGGGGAGCTGTTTTTT
abundance: -; j_gene: TRBJ2-3; d_gene: TRBD2; v_gene: TRBV4-2; CDR3aa: CASSQGPRASGRTDTQYF; CDR3nt: TGTGCCAGCAGCCAAGGGCCGAGGGCTAGCGGGCGCACAGATACGCAGTATTTT
abundance: -; j_gene: TRBJ1-1; d_gene: -; v_gene: TRBV7-9; CDR3aa: CASSPWGGKDTEAFF; CDR3nt: TGTGCCAGCAGCCCGTGGGGGGGCAAGGACACTGAAGCTTTCTTT
abundance: -; j_gene: TRBJ2-2; d_gene: -; v_gene: TRBV7-9; CDR3aa: CASIPDRINTGELFF; CDR3nt: TGTGCCAGCATCCCAGACAGGATTAACACCGGGGAGCTGTTTTTT
abundance: -; j_gene: TRBJ1-4; d_gene: -; v_gene: TRBV7-9; CDR3aa: CASSLAGTERLFF; CDR3nt: TGTGCCAGCAGCTTAGCGGGGACCGAAAGACTGTTTTTT
abundance: -; j_gene: TRBJ1-5; d_gene: -; v_gene: TRBV18; CDR3aa: CASSTGHLNQPQHF; CDR3nt: TGTGCCAGCTCAACGGGACACCTCAATCAGCCCCAGCATTTT
abundance: -; j_gene: TRBJ2-1; d_gene: TRBD2; v_gene: TRBV30; CDR3aa: CAWNGRATDEQFF; CDR3nt: TGTGCCTGGAACGGGAGGGCCACCGATGAGCAGTTCTTC
abundance: -; j_gene: TRBJ1-5; d_gene: TRBD1; v_gene: TRBV4-2; CDR3aa: CASSQGTGVLYSNQPQHF; CDR3nt: TGTGCCAGCAGCCAAGGGACAGGAGTCTTGTATAGCAATCAGCCCCAGCATTTT
abundance: -; j_gene: TRBJ2-2; d_gene: TRBD1; v_gene: TRBV4-3; CDR3aa: CASSQDLDRGWTGELFF; CDR3nt: TGCGCCAGCAGCCAAGACCTGGACAGGGGGTGGACCGGGGAGCTGTTTTTT
abundance: -; j_gene: TRBJ1-1; d_gene: -; v_gene: TRBV2; CDR3aa: CASGRTNTEAFF; CDR3nt: TGTGCCAGTGGACGGACGAACACTGAAGCTTTCTTT
abundance: -; j_gene: TRBJ1-2; d_gene: -; v_gene: TRBV21-1; CDR3aa: CASSKDVRRPYGYTF; CDR3nt: TGTGCCAGCAGCAAAGACGTCAGGCGACCCTATGGCTACACCTTC
abundance: -; j_gene: TRBJ1-1; d_gene: -; v_gene: TRBV21-1; CDR3aa: CASSKSEIWTGGNTEAFF; CDR3nt: TGTGCCAGCAGCAAATCAGAAATTTGGACAGGGGGGAACACTGAAGCTTTCTTT
abundance: once; j_gene: TRBJ2-2; d_gene: -; v_gene: TRBV18; CDR3aa: CASSPGRNTGELFF; CDR3nt: TGTGCCAGCTCACCGGGTCGGAACACCGGGGAGCTGTTTTTT
abundance: few; j_gene: TRBJ2-7; d_gene: -; v_gene: TRBV28; CDR3aa: CASSSRQSPYEQYF; CDR3nt: TGTGCCAGCAGTTCAAGACAGAGTCCATACGAGCAGTACTTC
abundance: few; j_gene: TRBJ1-2; d_gene: -; v_gene: TRBV25-1; CDR3aa: CASSEGWGRSNYYGYTF; CDR3nt: TGTGCCAGCAGTGAAGGGTGGGGGCGATCGAACTACTATGGCTACACCTTC
abundance: -; j_gene: TRBJ1-2; d_gene: -; v_gene: TRBV6-5; CDR3aa: CASKTGVLDYTF; CDR3nt: TGTGCCAGCAAAACAGGCGTTCTAGACTACACCTTC
abundance: -; j_gene: TRBJ1-3; d_gene: -; v_gene: TRBV5-1; CDR3aa: CASSLEGLGSGNTIYF; CDR3nt: TGCGCCAGCAGCTTGGAAGGTTTGGGCTCTGGAAACACCATATATTTT
abundance: -; j_gene: TRBJ2-3; d_gene: -; v_gene: TRBV24-1; CDR3aa: CATSQSDTQYF; CDR3nt: TGTGCCACCAGTCAATCAGATACGCAGTATTTT
abundance: -; j_gene: TRBJ2-3; d_gene: -; v_gene: TRBV30; CDR3aa: CAWTPLGGPPNTQYF; CDR3nt: TGTGCCTGGACCCCTCTTGGGGGGCCACCCAATACGCAGTATTTT
abundance: -; j_gene: TRBJ2-7; d_gene: TRBD1; v_gene: TRBV6-5; CDR3aa: CASSYRPGQGGEQYF; CDR3nt: TGTGCCAGCAGTTACCGGCCGGGACAGGGTGGCGAGCAGTACTTC
abundance: -; j_gene: TRBJ2-1; d_gene: -; v_gene: TRBV20-1; CDR3aa: CSASYEDEQFF; CDR3nt: TGCAGTGCTAGTTATGAAGATGAGCAGTTCTTC
abundance: few; j_gene: TRBJ1-1; d_gene: -; v_gene: TRBV2; CDR3aa: CASSEGAIRGEAFF; CDR3nt: TGTGCCAGCAGTGAGGGGGCAATCCGGGGTGAAGCTTTCTTT
abundance: -; j_gene: TRBJ2-1; d_gene: -; v_gene: TRBV30; CDR3aa: CAWSDQVEQFF; CDR3nt: TGTGCCTGGAGTGATCAGGTTGAGCAGTTCTTC
abundance: once; j_gene: TRBJ2-7; d_gene: -; v_gene: TRBV3-1/TRBV3-2; CDR3aa: CASSQGQAYEQYF; CDR3nt: TGTGCCAGCAGCCAAGGACAGGCGTACGAGCAGTACTTC
abundance: -; j_gene: TRBJ2-3; d_gene: TRBD2; v_gene: TRBV7-2; CDR3aa: CASSFYGGRVTDTQYF; CDR3nt: TGTGCCAGCAGCTTTTATGGCGGGAGGGTAACAGATACGCAGTATTTT
abundance: -; j_gene: TRBJ1-1; d_gene: -; v_gene: TRBV6-6; CDR3aa: CASSYSEAFF; CDR3nt: TGTGCCAGCAGTTACTCTGAAGCTTTCTTT
abundance: -; j_gene: TRBJ1-3; d_gene: -; v_gene: TRBV30; CDR3aa: CAWSVSGSGNTIYF; CDR3nt: TGTGCCTGGAGTGTCAGTGGCTCTGGAAACACCATATATTTT
abundance: -; j_gene: TRBJ1-1; d_gene: -; v_gene: TRBV18; CDR3aa: CASSPLSGETEAFF; CDR3nt: TGTGCCAGCTCACCTCTCTCGGGGGAGACTGAAGCTTTCTTT
abundance: -; j_gene: TRBJ1-1; d_gene: -; v_gene: TRBV7-9; CDR3aa: CASSQRGAGLEAFF; CDR3nt: TGTGCCAGCAGCCAACGAGGGGCAGGCCTTGAAGCTTTCTTT
abundance: -; j_gene: TRBJ2-7; d_gene: -; v_gene: TRBV7-6; CDR3aa: CASSLVVFPDISYEQYF; CDR3nt: TGTGCCAGCAGCTTAGTTGTTTTCCCGGACATCTCCTACGAGCAGTACTTC
abundance: -; j_gene: TRBJ2-7; d_gene: -; v_gene: TRBV28; CDR3aa: CASTSGLSYEQYF; CDR3nt: TGTGCCAGCACCTCCGGACTCTCCTACGAGCAGTACTTC
abundance: -; j_gene: TRBJ2-2; d_gene: TRBD1; v_gene: TRBV2; CDR3aa: CASSGQGQGSTGELFF; CDR3nt: TGTGCCAGCAGTGGCCAGGGACAGGGCTCCACCGGGGAGCTGTTTTTT
abundance: few; j_gene: TRBJ1-4; d_gene: -; v_gene: TRBV12-3/TRBV12-4; CDR3aa: CASSLVELEKLFF; CDR3nt: TGTGCCAGCAGTTTAGTAGAGTTAGAAAAACTGTTTTTT
abundance: medium-sized; j_gene: TRBJ1-5; d_gene: -; v_gene: TRBV7-2; CDR3aa: CASSLGTSNQPQHF; CDR3nt: TGTGCCAGCAGCTTAGGGACTTCCAATCAGCCCCAGCATTTT
abundance: -; j_gene: TRBJ2-1; d_gene: -; v_gene: TRBV12-3/TRBV12-4; CDR3aa: CASSLFPLVPFF; CDR3nt: TGTGCCAGCAGTTTGTTTCCCCTAGTCCCGTTCTTC
abundance: few; j_gene: TRBJ1-2; d_gene: -; v_gene: TRBV28; CDR3aa: CASSTGRIYGYTF; CDR3nt: TGTGCCAGCAGTACGGGACGGATCTATGGCTACACCTTC
abundance: -; j_gene: TRBJ1-5; d_gene: -; v_gene: TRBV5-6; CDR3aa: CASTRRGGGPQPQHF; CDR3nt: TGTGCCAGCACCCGGAGGGGAGGCGGCCCTCAGCCCCAGCATTTT
abundance: -; j_gene: TRBJ1-6; d_gene: TRBD1; v_gene: TRBV7-9; CDR3aa: CASSLPPGTGENSPLHF; CDR3nt: TGTGCCAGCAGCTTACCCCCTGGGACAGGGGAAAATTCACCCCTCCACTTT
abundance: -; j_gene: TRBJ1-3; d_gene: -; v_gene: TRBV10-3; CDR3aa: CAIRTTGKPGNTIYF; CDR3nt: TGTGCCATCAGGACCACAGGGAAACCTGGAAACACCATATATTTT
abundance: few; j_gene: TRBJ2-5; d_gene: -; v_gene: TRBV5-5; CDR3aa: CASSLETGQETQYF; CDR3nt: TGTGCCAGCAGCTTGGAGACAGGACAAGAGACCCAGTACTTC